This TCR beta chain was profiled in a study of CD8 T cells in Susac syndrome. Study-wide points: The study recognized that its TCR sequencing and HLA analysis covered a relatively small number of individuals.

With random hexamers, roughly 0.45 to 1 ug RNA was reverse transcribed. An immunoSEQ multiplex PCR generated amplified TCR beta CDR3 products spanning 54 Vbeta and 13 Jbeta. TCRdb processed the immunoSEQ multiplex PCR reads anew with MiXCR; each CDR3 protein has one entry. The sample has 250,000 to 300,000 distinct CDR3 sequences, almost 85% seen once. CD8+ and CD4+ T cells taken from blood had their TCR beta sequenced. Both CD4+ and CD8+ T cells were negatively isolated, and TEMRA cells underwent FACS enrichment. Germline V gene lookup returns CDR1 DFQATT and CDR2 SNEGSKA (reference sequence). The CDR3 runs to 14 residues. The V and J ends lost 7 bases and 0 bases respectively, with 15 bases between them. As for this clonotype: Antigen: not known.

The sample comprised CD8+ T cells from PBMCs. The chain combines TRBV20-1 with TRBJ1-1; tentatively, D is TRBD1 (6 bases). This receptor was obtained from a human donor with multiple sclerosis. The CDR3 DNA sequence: TGCAGTGTTTGGCAGGGGATCATGAACACTGAAGCTTTCTTT. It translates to CSVWQGIMNTEAFF.